This TCR beta chain appears in the sequencing data of a study of T cells in localized non-small cell lung cancer. Findings and limits, study-wide: Investigators sequenced only a single tumor region, leaving heterogeneity possible. The study found T cell clonality highest in uninvolved adjacent lung, above tumor. Adjacent lung exhibited a median of about 56 among the 100 most abundant tumor clones.

In regard to this clone: The antigen is not known.

The method was immunoSEQ multiplex PCR; TCRdb's version includes in-frame clones alone and lacks a portion of them. The repertoire has some 3,500 clones, 20% to 25% of them found once; the top ten carry 27%. V lost 1 base and J 4 bases, leaving 13 bases between the germline ends. Per the germline V gene, CDR1 is SGHVS and CDR2 is FQNEAQ. The CDR3 covers 15 residues. The starting material was lung tumor tissue, obtained before any cancer treatment. This clonotype originated in a woman between 35 and 70 years old with stage I lung adenocarcinoma. The rearrangement uses TRBV7-8 and TRBJ1-2; a weak D match, TRBD1 (5 bases). The CDR3, as DNA: TGTGCCAGCAGCTTAGAGGCCAGGGAGGGCTATGGCTACACCTTC. Translating gives CASSLEAREGYGYTF.